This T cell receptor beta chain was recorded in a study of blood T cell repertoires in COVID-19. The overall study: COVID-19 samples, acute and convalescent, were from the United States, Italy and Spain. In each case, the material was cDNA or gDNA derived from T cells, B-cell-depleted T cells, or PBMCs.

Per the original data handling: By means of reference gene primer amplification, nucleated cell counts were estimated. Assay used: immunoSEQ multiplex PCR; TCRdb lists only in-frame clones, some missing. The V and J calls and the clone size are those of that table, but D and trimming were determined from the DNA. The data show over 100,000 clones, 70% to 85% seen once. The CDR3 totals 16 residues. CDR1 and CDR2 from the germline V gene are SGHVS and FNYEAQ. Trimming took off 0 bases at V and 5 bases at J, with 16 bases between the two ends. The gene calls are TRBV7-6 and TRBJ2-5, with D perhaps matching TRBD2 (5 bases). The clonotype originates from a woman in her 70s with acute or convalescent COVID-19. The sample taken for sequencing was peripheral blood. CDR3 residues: CASSLAPASGTETQYF. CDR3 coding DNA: TGTGCCAGCAGCTTAGCGCCGGCCTCGGGAACGGAGACCCAGTACTTC.